This T cell receptor beta chain was documented in a study of T cell changes during pregnancy in multiple sclerosis. Using immunoSEQ multiplex PCR, the repertoire was profiled, and TCRdb retains in-frame clones only, with some absent. The table has tens of thousands of clones, around 92% seen once. V trimming: 3 bases; J trimming: 2 bases; junction bases outside the gene matches: 4. Germline V gene data show CDR1 as SEHNR and CDR2 as FQNEAQ (reference sequence). This CDR3 region has 16 residues. This chain joins TRBV7-9 and TRBJ1-3; 10 bases align to TRBD1. This material consisted of CD4+ T cells from peripheral blood mononuclear cells, taken in the second trimester of pregnancy. This clonotype originated in a female donor with multiple sclerosis, enrolled in a pregnancy study. The CDR3 protein is CASSFTGQGAGNTIYF. Here the CDR3 DNA reads TGTGCCAGCAGCTTTACCGGACAGGGGGCTGGAAACACCATATATTTT.